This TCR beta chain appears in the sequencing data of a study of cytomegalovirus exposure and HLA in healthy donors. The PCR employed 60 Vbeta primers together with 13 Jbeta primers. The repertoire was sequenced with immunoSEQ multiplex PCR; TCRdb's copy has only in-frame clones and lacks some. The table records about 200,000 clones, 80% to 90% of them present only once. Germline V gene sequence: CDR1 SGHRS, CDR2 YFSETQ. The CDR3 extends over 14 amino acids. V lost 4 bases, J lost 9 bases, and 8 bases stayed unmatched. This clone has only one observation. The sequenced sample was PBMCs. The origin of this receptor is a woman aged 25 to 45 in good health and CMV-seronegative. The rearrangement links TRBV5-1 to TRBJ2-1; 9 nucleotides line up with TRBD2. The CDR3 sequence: CASSRAGGPVEQFF. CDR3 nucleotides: TGCGCCAGCAGCCGGGCGGGAGGGCCTGTTGAGCAGTTCTTC.